Detailed here is one TCR beta chain. Its specificity is not known. With 5 bases removed from V and 4 bases from J, the gap between germline ends came to 11 bases. Germline-derived CDR1 and CDR2 are SNHLY and FYNNEI. This CDR3 comprises 13 residues. The sample originates from a study of blood T cells in healthy people across ages. Then a second PCR, running about 7 to 11 cycles, was carried out with a sample-barcoded 5' primer and a J-beta primer mix. Each cDNA molecule carried a tag from a template-switch adaptor that contained 12 random nucleotides. TCRdb reanalysed the 5' RACE reads using MiXCR and keeps one entry per CDR3 protein. Of hundreds of thousands of distinct CDR3 sequences listed, under 40% are singletons. Study-level results: Strong correlation linked observed beta diversity and percent naive T cells. TCR beta diversity per million T cells fell roughly linearly with age. Higher diversity, along with more naive CD4+ cells, distinguished long-lived donors from aged donors.

The rearrangement joins TRBV2 to TRBJ2-5; D is ambiguous. The TCR comes from a man between 18 and 29 years old in good health. The sequenced material came from blood. CDR3 nucleotide sequence: TGTGCCAGCAGTCAGACCCCGGTAGAGACCCAGTACTTC. It translates to CASSQTPVETQYF. The full variable domain, rest sourced from reference TRBV2 and TRBJ2-5, is EPEVTQTPSHQVTQMGQEVILRCVPISNHLYFYWYRQILGQKVEFLVSFYNNEISEKSEIFDDQFSVERPDGSNFTLKIRSTKLEDSAMYFCASSQTPVETQYFGPGTRLLVL.